The 18 T cell receptor beta chains below come from one sample, sequenced in a study of human T cells and chemical hapten exposure. One entry per CDR3 protein, called by TCRdb with MiXCR from the RACE reads. The table shows more than 55,000 distinct CDR3 sequences, with 8% to 10% occurring only once. Time point noted: pre-sensitization, week 0. Documented treatment: therapeutic diphenylcyclopropenone sensitization with weekly scalp DPC. This specimen was whole blood, taken in connection with sensitization to the hapten diphenylcyclopropenone (DPC). The source of these receptors is a middle-aged man with alopecia areata. Some clones in this sample may be carry-over from other donors' samples.

This clonotype was seen many times. The CDR3 region has the DNA TGTGCCAGCAGTTACTCGCCGGACAGGTCCTACGAGCAGTACTTC. This translates into CASSYSPDRSYEQYF. This chain uses TRBV6-2 or TRBV6-3 with TRBJ2-7, with 7 bases aligning to TRBD1. CDR3 length equals 15 residues. V lost 0 bases and J lost 1; bases outside the gene matches: 3. CDR1 is MNHEY, CDR2 SVGEGT, per germline.

At least ten counts were recorded for this clonotype. V is TRBV18 and J is TRBJ1-1; a possible D gene is TRBD1 (5 bases). Germline V gene data show CDR1 as KGHSH and CDR2 as LQKENI. The CDR3 consists of 15 residues. V lost 3 bases and J lost 5, with 16 bases in between. The CDR3 region has the DNA TGTGCCAGCTCACCTCTACAGGCGCTATGGACTGAAGCTTTCTTT. Translated: CASSPLQALWTEAFF.

There are many counts of this clonotype. This chain links TRBV9 with TRBJ2-1, with TRBD2 matching 9 bases. V shed 0 bases, J shed 4 bases, and the junction held 5 bases outside the gene matches. Germline CDR1 and CDR2: SGDLS and YYNGEE. The length of the CDR3 is 16 residues. The CDR3 protein is CASSVGGLARYNEQFF. The DNA of the CDR3 is TGTGCCAGCAGCGTAGGCGGACTAGCGAGATACAATGAGCAGTTCTTC.

J is TRBJ2-1 and V is TRBV20-1; 7 positions agree with TRBD2. V shed 6 bases and J 5 bases; nucleotides not matched to a gene: 10. The CDR3 length is 14 residues. Germline CDR1 reads DFQATT; CDR2 reads SNEGSKA (reference sequence). CDR3 bases: TGCAGTGCCATTCGGCGGGAGCCCCACAATGAGCAGTTCTTC. This translates into CSAIRREPHNEQFF.

Ten or more counts support this clonotype. The chain employs TRBV4-2 and TRBJ1-1; weak D call: TRBD1 (6 bases). V was clipped by 3 bases and J by 1 base, with 12 bases between them. This CDR3 spans 15 amino acids. Germline V gene sequence: CDR1 LGHNA, CDR2 YNFKEQ. The CDR3 here is CASSQDGQRNTEAFF. The CDR3, as DNA: TGTGCCAGCAGCCAGGACGGACAGAGGAACACTGAAGCTTTCTTT.

This clonotype was recorded at least ten times. This sequence joins TRBV4-3 and TRBJ2-6; D remains ambiguous. From germline, CDR1 is LGHNA and CDR2 YSLEER. V was clipped by 2 bases and J by 3 bases, with 17 bases between them. The CDR3 length is 18 residues. The CDR3 sequence: CASSQRPGAVDGANVLTF. CDR3 in DNA: TGCGCCAGCAGCCAAAGGCCAGGAGCAGTTGATGGGGCCAACGTCCTGACTTTC.

About this clonotype: One base away lies a much larger clone, so this may be a sequencing read error. This sequence joins TRBV5-1 and TRBJ2-1, with 7 bases identical to TRBD1. In germline, CDR1 is SGHRS, CDR2 YFSETQ. The CDR3 runs to 16 residues. The CDR3, as DNA: TGCGCCAGCAGCCTCACCCGACAGGGCGGGTACAATGACCAGTTCTTC. Translation: CASSLTRQGGYNDQFF.

The table lists this clonotype with many counts. The chain's CDR3 is CSASVGEPYEQYF. For the CDR3, the DNA is TGCAGTGCTAGTGTCGGAGAACCCTACGAGCAGTACTTC. The chain has TRBV20-1 and TRBJ2-7, with D uncertain. V was trimmed by 3 bases and J by 2 bases, leaving 11 bases between them. The germline CDR1 and CDR2 sequences are DFQATT and SNEGSKA (reference sequence). The CDR3 runs to 13 residues.

The chain carries TRBV9 and TRBJ2-3; D not resolved. The V end was cut by 3 bases, the J end by 0 bases, with 11 bases between. Looked up from germline, CDR1 is SGDLS and CDR2 is YYNGEE. This CDR3 region has 15 residues. The chain's CDR3 is CASSGKEGSTDTQYF. The CDR3 bases are TGTGCCAGCAGCGGAAAAGAAGGGAGCACAGATACGCAGTATTTT.

This clonotype was detected ten times or more. The chain uses TRBV2 and TRBJ1-6, with D possibly matching TRBD1 (5 bases). The V and J ends lost 4 bases and 5 bases respectively, with 12 bases between them. This CDR3 is built from 15 residues. CDR1 SNHLY and CDR2 FYNNEI come from the germline V gene. The CDR3 DNA sequence: TGTGCCAGCAGTGCTCGGACAAACAATAATTCACCCCTCCACTTT. Translating it yields CASSARTNNNSPLHF.

The CDR3 loop is CASRRTGMNTEAFF. The CDR3 coding sequence is TGTGCCAGCAGAAGGACAGGCATGAACACTGAAGCTTTCTTT. This chain uses TRBV28 with TRBJ1-1; 7 bases match TRBD1. CDR1 is MDHEN, CDR2 SYDVKM, per germline. Losses at the gene ends were 6 bases for V and 0 bases for J; bases not matched to a gene: 4. The CDR3 runs 14 residues.

This clonotype came up many times. This sequence joins TRBV9 and TRBJ2-1; a possible D gene is TRBD2 (5 bases). The germline V gene has CDR1 SGDLS and CDR2 YYNGEE. Trimming pared 3 bases from V and 4 bases from J, leaving 17 bases between. The CDR3 is 16 amino acids. The CDR3 sequence is CASSAFSSGNYNEQFF. In DNA, the CDR3 is TGTGCCAGCAGCGCTTTCTCCAGCGGAAATTACAATGAGCAGTTCTTC.

This clonotype came up a few times. The chain uses TRBV9 and TRBJ2-2; D not certain. Between the trimmed V and J ends, which lost 0 bases and 4 bases, there was a span of 10 bases. CDR1 is SGDLS and CDR2 is YYNGEE in the germline V gene. The CDR3 is 15 amino acids. The CDR3 DNA follows: TGTGCCAGCAGCGTAGGACACAGAGGCACCGGGGAGCTGTTTTTT. Amino acids: CASSVGHRGTGELFF.

This clonotype was detected only a few times. CDR3: CASSFLLAGASYEQYF. The DNA of the CDR3 is TGTGCCAGCAGCTTTTTACTAGCGGGTGCCTCCTACGAGCAGTACTTC. V and J are TRBV5-6 and TRBJ2-7; 9 bases fit TRBD2. CDR1 is SGHDT and CDR2 is YYEEEE in the germline V gene. Trimming took 2 bases from V and 0 from J; bases not matched to a gene: 6. The CDR3 runs 16 residues.

This clonotype was seen ten or more times. This rearrangement joins TRBV27 to TRBJ2-1; no firm D call. CDR1 is MNHEY and CDR2 is SMNVEV in the germline V gene (reference sequence). There are 16 residues in the CDR3. V was cut by 5 bases and J by 2 bases, with 16 bases left in between. The CDR3 protein is CASSPSVWRPYNEQFF. CDR3 nucleotide sequence: TGTGCCAGCAGTCCATCTGTATGGCGTCCCTACAATGAGCAGTTCTTC.

This clonotype showed up many times. CDR3 DNA sequence: TGTGCCAGCAGCTCTGTACGCGGAGCCAAAAACATTCAGTACTTC. It codes for CASSSVRGAKNIQYF. The chain uses TRBV11-2 and TRBJ2-4, with D uncertain. This CDR3 comprises 15 residues. V was clipped by 4 bases and J by 0 bases, with 10 bases between them. The V gene's germline CDR1 is SGHAT and CDR2 FQNNGV.

This clonotype was counted ten times or more. The chain couples TRBV28 to TRBJ1-2; 11 nucleotides line up with TRBD1. Per germline, CDR1 MDHEN and CDR2 SYDVKM. The CDR3 totals 15 residues. The ends lost 5 bases at V and 5 bases at J; junction bases unmatched: 7. For the CDR3, the DNA is TGTGCCAGCAGTAAACCCGGGACAGGGGGTTATGGCTACACCTTC. This sequence encodes CASSKPGTGGYGYTF.

In its sample, this clonotype was seen many times. V is TRBV6-1 and J is TRBJ1-2, with D tentatively TRBD1 (5 bases). CDR3 length: 14 amino acids. The germline V gene has CDR1 MNHNS and CDR2 SASEGT. Trimming removed 8 bases at V and 3 bases at J, with 16 bases between. The CDR3 loop reads CASRLPGRDYGYTF. The DNA for the CDR3 is TGTGCCAGCCGCCTCCCGGGGCGTGACTATGGCTACACCTTC.